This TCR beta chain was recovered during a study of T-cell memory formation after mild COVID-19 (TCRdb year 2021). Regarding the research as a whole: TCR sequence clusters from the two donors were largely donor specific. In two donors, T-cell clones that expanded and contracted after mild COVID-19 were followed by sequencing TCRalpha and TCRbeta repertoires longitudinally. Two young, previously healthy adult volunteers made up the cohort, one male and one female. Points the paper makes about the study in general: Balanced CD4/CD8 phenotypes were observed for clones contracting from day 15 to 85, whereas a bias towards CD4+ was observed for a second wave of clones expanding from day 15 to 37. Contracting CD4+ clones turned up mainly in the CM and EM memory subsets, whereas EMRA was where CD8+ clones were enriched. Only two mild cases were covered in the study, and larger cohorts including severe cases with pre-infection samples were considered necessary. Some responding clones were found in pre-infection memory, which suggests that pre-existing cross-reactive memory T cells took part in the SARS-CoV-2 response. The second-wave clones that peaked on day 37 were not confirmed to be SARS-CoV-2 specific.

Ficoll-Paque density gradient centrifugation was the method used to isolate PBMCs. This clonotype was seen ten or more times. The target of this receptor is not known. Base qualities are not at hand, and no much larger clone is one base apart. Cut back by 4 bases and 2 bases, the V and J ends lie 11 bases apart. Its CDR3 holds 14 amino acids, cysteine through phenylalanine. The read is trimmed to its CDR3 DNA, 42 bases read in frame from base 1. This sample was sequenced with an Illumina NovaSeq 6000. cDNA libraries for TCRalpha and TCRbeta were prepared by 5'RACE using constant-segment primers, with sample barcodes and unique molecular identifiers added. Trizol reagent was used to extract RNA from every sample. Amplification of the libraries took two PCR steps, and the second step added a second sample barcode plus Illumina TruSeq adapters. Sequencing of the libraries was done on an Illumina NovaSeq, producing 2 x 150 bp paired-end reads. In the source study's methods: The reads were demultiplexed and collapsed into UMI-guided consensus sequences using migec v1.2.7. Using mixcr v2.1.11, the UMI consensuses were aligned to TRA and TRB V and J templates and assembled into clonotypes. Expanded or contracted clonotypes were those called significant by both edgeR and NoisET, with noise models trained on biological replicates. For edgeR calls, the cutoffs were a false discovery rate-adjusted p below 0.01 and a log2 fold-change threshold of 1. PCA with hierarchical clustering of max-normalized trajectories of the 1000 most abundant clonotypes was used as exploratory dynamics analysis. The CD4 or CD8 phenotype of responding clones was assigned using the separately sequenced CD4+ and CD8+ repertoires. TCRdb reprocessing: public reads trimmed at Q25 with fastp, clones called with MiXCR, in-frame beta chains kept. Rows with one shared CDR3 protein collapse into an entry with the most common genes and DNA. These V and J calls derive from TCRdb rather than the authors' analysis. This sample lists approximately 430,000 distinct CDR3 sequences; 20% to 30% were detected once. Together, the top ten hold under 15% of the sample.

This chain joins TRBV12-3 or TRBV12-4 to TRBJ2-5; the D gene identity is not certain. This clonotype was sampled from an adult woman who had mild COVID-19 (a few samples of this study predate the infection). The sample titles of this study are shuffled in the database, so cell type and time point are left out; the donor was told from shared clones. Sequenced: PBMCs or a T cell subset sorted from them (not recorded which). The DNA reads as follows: TGTGCCAGCAGTTCAACGGAGAAACAAGAGACCCAGTACTTC. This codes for CASSSTEKQETQYF.